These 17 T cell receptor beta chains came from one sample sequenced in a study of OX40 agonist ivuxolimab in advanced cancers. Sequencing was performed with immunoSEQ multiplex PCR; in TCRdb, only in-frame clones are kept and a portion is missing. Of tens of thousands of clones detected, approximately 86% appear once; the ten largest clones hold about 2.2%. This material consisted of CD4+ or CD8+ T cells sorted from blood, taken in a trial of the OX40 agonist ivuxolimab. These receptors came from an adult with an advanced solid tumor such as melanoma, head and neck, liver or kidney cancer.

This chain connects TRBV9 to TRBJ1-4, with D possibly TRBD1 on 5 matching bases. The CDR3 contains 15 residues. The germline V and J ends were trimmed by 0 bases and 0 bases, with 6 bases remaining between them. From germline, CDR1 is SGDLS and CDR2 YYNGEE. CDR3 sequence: CASSVGGATNEKLFF. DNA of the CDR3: TGTGCCAGCAGCGTAGGGGGGGCAACTAATGAAAAACTGTTTTTT.

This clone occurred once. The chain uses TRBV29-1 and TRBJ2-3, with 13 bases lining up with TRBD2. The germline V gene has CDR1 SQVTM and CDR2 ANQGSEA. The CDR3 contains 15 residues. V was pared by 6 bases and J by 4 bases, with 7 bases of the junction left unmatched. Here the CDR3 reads CSVMGLAGQSDTQYF. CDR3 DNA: TGCAGCGTCATGGGACTAGCGGGGCAGTCAGATACGCAGTATTTT.

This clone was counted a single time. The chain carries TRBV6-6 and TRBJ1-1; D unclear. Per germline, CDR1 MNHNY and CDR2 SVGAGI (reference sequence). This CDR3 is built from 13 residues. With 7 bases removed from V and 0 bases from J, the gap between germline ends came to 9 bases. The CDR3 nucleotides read TGTGCCAGCAAAACAGACATGAACACTGAAGCTTTCTTT. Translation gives CASKTDMNTEAFF.

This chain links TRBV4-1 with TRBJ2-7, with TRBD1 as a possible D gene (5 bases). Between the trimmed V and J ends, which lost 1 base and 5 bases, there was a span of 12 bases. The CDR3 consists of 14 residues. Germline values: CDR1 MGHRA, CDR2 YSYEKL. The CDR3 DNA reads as TGCGCCAGCAGCCAAGGGCAGGGTGGCGACGAGCAGTACTTC. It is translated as CASSQGQGGDEQYF.

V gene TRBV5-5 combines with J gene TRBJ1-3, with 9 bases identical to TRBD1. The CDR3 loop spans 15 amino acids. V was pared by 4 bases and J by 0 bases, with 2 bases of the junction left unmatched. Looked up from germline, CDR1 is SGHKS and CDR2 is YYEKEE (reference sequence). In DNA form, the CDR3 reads TGTGCCAGCAGCAGGGGACAGGGCTCTGGAAACACCATATATTTT. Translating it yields CASSRGQGSGNTIYF.

The CDR3 sequence is CASSLAGASGGQDTQYF. As DNA, the CDR3 is TGCGCCAGCAGCTTGGCCGGGGCTAGCGGGGGACAAGATACGCAGTATTTT. The gene calls are TRBV5-1 and TRBJ2-3, with 10 bases matching TRBD2. CDR1 and CDR2 (germline): SGHRS, YFSETQ. The ends lost 0 bases at V and 5 bases at J; junction bases unmatched: 9. This CDR3 region has 17 residues.

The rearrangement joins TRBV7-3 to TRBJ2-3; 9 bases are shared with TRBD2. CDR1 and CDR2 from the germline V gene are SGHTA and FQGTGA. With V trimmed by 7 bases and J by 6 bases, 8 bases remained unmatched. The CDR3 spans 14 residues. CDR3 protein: CASTPGLAGDTQYF. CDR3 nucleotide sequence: TGTGCCAGCACCCCGGGACTAGCAGGTGATACGCAGTATTTT.

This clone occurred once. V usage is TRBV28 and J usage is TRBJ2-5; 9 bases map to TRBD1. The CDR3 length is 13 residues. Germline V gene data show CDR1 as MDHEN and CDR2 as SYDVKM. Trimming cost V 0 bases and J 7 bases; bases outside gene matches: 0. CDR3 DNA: TGTGCCAGCAGTTTATGGGACAGGGGGACCCAGTACTTC. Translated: CASSLWDRGTQYF.

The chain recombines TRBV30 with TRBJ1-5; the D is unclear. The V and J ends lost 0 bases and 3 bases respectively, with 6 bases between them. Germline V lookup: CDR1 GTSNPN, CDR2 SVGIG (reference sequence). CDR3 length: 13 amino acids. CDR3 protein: CAWSVQLNQPQHF. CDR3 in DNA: TGTGCCTGGAGTGTACAGCTCAATCAGCCCCAGCATTTT.

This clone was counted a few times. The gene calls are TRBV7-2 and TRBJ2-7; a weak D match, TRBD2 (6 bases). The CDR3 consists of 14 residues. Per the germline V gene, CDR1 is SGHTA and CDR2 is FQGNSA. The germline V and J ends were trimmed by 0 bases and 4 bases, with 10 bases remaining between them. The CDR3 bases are TGTGCCAGCAGCTTAGCGGGGACTGGTTACGAGCAGTACTTC. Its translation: CASSLAGTGYEQYF.

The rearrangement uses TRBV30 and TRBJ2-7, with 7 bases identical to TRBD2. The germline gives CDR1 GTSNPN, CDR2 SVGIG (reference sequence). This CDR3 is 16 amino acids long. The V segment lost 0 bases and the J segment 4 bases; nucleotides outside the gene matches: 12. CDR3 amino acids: CAWSVWGGGRAYEQYF. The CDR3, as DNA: TGTGCCTGGAGTGTATGGGGGGGAGGCAGGGCTTACGAGCAGTACTTC.

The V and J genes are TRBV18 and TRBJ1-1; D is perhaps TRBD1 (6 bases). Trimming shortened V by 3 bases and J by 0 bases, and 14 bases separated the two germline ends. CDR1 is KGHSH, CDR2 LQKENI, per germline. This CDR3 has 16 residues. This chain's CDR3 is CASSPLRQDLNTEAFF. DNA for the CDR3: TGTGCCAGCTCACCGCTCCGACAGGACTTGAACACTGAAGCTTTCTTT.

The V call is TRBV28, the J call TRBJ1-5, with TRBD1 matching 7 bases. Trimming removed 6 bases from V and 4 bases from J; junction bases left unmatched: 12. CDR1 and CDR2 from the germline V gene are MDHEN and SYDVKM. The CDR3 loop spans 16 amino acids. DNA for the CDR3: TGTGCCAGCAGCAACTCAAGGGGGACAGTAAATCAGCCCCAGCATTTT. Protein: CASSNSRGTVNQPQHF.

The CDR3 coding sequence is TGTGCCAGCAGCACCCGGACAGGGGGGGCCGGGGAGCTGTTTTTT. Protein sequence: CASSTRTGGAGELFF. This sequence joins TRBV7-2 and TRBJ2-2; TRBD1 matches at 10 bases. V trimming: 5 bases; J trimming: 6 bases; junction bases outside the gene matches: 6. The CDR3 covers 15 residues. Germline CDR1 is SGHTA and CDR2 is FQGNSA.

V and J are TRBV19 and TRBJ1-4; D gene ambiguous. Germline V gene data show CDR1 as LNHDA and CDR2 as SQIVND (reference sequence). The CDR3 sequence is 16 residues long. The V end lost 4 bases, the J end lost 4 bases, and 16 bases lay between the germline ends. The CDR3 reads CASSSPRRELNEKLFF. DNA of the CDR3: TGTGCCAGTAGTAGCCCACGGAGGGAGCTTAATGAAAAACTGTTTTTT. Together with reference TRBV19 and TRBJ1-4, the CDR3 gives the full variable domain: DGGITQSPKYLFRKEGQNVTLSCEQNLNHDAMYWYRQDPGQGLRLIYYSQIVNDFQKGDIAEGYSVSREKKESFPLTVTSAQKNPTAFYLCASSSPRRELNEKLFFGSGTQLSVL.

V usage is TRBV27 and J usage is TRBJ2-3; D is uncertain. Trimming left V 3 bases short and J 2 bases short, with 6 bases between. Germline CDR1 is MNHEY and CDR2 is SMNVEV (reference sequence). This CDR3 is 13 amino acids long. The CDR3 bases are TGTGCCAGCAGTTTCGGCTCCACAGATACGCAGTATTTT. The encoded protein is CASSFGSTDTQYF.

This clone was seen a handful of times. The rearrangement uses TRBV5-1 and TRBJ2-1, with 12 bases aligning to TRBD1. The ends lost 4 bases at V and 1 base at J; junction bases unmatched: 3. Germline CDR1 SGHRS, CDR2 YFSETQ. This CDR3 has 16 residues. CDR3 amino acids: CASSGTGGLSYNEQFF. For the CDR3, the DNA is TGCGCCAGCAGCGGGACAGGGGGCTTATCCTACAATGAGCAGTTCTTC.